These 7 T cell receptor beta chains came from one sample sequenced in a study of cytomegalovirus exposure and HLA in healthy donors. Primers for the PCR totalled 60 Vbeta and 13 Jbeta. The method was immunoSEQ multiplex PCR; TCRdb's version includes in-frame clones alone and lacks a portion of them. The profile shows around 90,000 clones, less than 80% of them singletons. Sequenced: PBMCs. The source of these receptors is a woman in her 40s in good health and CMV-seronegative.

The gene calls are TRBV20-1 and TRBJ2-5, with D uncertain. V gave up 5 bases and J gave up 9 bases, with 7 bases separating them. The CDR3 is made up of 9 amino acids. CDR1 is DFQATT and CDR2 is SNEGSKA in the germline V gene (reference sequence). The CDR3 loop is CSAGPPQYF. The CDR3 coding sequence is TGCAGTGCTGGCCCCCCCCAGTACTTC.

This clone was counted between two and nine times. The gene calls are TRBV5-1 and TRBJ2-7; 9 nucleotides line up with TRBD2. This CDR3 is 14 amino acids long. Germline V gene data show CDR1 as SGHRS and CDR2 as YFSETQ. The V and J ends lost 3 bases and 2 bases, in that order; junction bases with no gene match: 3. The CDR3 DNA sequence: TGCGCCAGCAGCTCGGCTAGCGGGACCTACGAGCAGTACTTC. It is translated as CASSSASGTYEQYF. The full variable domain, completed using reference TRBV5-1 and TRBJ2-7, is KAGVTQTPRYLIKTRGQQVTLSCSPISGHRSVSWYQQTPGQGLQFLFEYFSETQRNKGNFPGRFSGRQFSNSRSEMNVSTLELGDSALYLCASSSASGTYEQYFGPGTRLTVT.

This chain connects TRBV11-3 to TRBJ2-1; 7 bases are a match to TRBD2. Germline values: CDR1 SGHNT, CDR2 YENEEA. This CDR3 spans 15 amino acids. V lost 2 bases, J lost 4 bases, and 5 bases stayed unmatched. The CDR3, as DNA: TGTGCCAGCAGCTTAAGTCCTAGCGGTTACAATGAGCAGTTCTTC. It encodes CASSLSPSGYNEQFF.

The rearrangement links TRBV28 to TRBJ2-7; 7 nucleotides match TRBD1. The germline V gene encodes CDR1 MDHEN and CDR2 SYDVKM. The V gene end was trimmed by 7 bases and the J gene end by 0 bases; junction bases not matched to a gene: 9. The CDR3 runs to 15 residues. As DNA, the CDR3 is TGTGCCAGCACCTTACAGGGGATAAGCTCCTACGAGCAGTACTTC. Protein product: CASTLQGISSYEQYF.

The CDR3 region has the DNA TGTGCCAGCAGTTTAGTCTCGGGAGGTAATGAAAAACTGTTTTTT. Translation: CASSLVSGGNEKLFF. This sequence joins TRBV28 and TRBJ1-4, with unresolved D. V shed 2 bases and J shed 4 bases, with 11 bases lying between them. The germline V gene encodes CDR1 MDHEN and CDR2 SYDVKM. CDR3 size: 15 residues.

The CDR3: CASSLEAGGDTQYF. CDR3 sequence (DNA): TGTGCCAGCAGCCTAGAGGCCGGAGGAGATACGCAGTATTTT. The genes are TRBV5-4 and TRBJ2-3; TRBD2 is a possible D gene (5 bases). This CDR3 is 14 amino acids long. With 4 bases removed from V and 5 bases from J, the gap between germline ends came to 14 bases. Germline CDR1 SGHNT, CDR2 YYREEE (reference sequence).

Here the CDR3 DNA reads TGTGCCAGCAGCTTAAGCGGGGACAGGGAAAAACTGTTTTTT. Encoded protein: CASSLSGDREKLFF. The rearrangement links TRBV9 to TRBJ1-4; 8 bases match TRBD1. The length of the CDR3 is 14 residues. J gave up 8 bases and V 4 bases, and 7 bases lay outside the gene matches. The germline V gene encodes CDR1 SGDLS and CDR2 YYNGEE.